The clone carrying this T cell receptor beta chain was recorded only once. Its antigen is still unknown. The source of the sample is a study of cytomegalovirus exposure and HLA in healthy donors. Broader study findings: It was assumed in the presence/absence analyses that sequencing depth was roughly uniform across donors. Among the CMV-associated chains, three were confirmed in vitro as specific for CMV antigens.

The CDR3 consists of 13 residues. CDR1 LNHDA and CDR2 SQIVND come from the germline V gene (reference sequence). The PCR contained 60 Vbeta and 13 Jbeta primers. Original handling: Unique TCR beta chains totaled some 81 million in a later count, with roughly 11 million of them shared. Assay used: immunoSEQ multiplex PCR; TCRdb lists only in-frame clones, some missing. V and J calls and clone size are those listed in that table; D and trimming were worked out from the DNA. This table has 110,000 to 150,000 clones, 65% to 80% appearing once. The sequence was obtained from a woman aged 40-49 years in good health and CMV-seronegative. The sequenced material came from PBMCs. The V gene is TRBV19, the J gene TRBJ1-5; D is unclear. CDR3: CAPGADSNQPQHF. The CDR3 nucleotides are TGTGCTCCGGGTGCAGATAGCAATCAGCCCCAGCATTTT.